This TCR beta chain is drawn from a study of blood T cell repertoires in COVID-19. Turning to the study itself: Samples came from the United States, Italy and Spain, spanning acute and convalescent COVID-19. Nucleic acid was either cDNA or gDNA, and it came from T cells, B-cell-depleted T cells, or PBMCs.

This CDR3 has 17 amino acids. CDR1 SGHVS and CDR2 FQNEAQ come from the germline V gene. The V segment lost 0 bases and the J segment 5 bases; nucleotides outside the gene matches: 10. Source study methods: Reference gene primer amplification gave estimated nucleated cell counts. TCRdb's copy holds only in-frame clones and misses some; the assay was immunoSEQ multiplex PCR. That table gives V, J and clone size, and the DNA gave D and trimming. The sample has tens of thousands of clones, about 90% seen once. The sequenced sample was peripheral blood. This clonotype was obtained from a man in his sixties with acute or convalescent COVID-19. The rearrangement uses TRBV7-8 and TRBJ2-1; 7 bases are shared with TRBD2. In DNA, the CDR3 is TGTGCCAGCAGCTTAGCGCTTAGGCTAGCGGCGAACAATGAGCAGTTCTTC. Amino acid sequence: CASSLALRLAANNEQFF.